This entry is about one TCR beta chain. This sample stems from a study of blood T cell repertoires in COVID-19. Across the whole study: The United States, Italy and Spain supplied acute and convalescent COVID-19 samples.

Authors' data handling: Estimates of nucleated cell counts were drawn from the amplification of reference gene primers. Clones were sequenced by immunoSEQ multiplex PCR, and TCRdb holds only the in-frame ones, with some missing. Clonal size and the V and J genes are those of that table, whereas D and trimming came from the DNA. The sample lists more than 80,000 clones, 86% occurring once. There are 23 residues in the CDR3. Per germline, CDR1 LGHNT and CDR2 FRNRAP. The junction had 21 bases not matched to a gene; V was cut back by 0 bases and J by 3 bases. The chain links TRBV12-5 to TRBJ2-1; 12 bases map to TRBD2. The sequenced material came from peripheral blood. The receptor was derived from a man older than 75 with acute or convalescent COVID-19. The CDR3 sequence is CASGLVPTVLQAQGLAGYNEQFF. The CDR3 DNA reads TGTGCTAGTGGTTTGGTACCCACCGTTTTGCAAGCACAGGGACTAGCGGGCTACAATGAGCAGTTCTTC.